This T cell receptor beta chain originates from a study of T cells in tumors and immune-related adverse events. The CDR3 runs to 15 residues. Using immunoSEQ multiplex PCR, the repertoire was profiled, and TCRdb retains in-frame clones only, with some absent. The table includes more than 550 clones, over 85% detected once. The TCR comes from a female donor with metastatic renal cell carcinoma. The sequenced sample was tumor tissue, obtained from a patient treated with anti-PD-1 therapy. This chain uses TRBV21-1 with TRBJ1-2. TRBV21-1 is labeled a pseudogene. In DNA, the CDR3 is TGTGCCAGCAGCAATAAGCTTCGGGGCACCTATGGCTACACCTTC. Translation: CASSNKLRGTYGYTF.